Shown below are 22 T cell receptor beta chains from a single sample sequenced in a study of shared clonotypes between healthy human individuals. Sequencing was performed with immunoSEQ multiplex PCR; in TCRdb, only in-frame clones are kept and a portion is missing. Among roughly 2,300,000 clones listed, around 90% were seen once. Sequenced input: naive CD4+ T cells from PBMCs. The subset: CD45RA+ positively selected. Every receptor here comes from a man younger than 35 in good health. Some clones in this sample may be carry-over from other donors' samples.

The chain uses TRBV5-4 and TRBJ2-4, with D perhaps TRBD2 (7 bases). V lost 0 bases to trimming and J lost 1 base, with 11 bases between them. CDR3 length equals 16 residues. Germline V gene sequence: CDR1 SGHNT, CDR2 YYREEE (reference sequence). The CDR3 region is CASSLAGGSAKNIQYF. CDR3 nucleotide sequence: TGTGCCAGCAGCTTGGCGGGGGGCTCCGCCAAAAACATTCAGTACTTC.

The CDR3 reads CASSPGSGDFTEAFF. The CDR3 bases are TGCGCCAGCAGCCCGGGGTCAGGAGATTTCACTGAAGCTTTCTTT. The rearrangement links TRBV5-1 to TRBJ1-1; D not certain. The CDR3 has 15 residues. CDR1 and CDR2 (germline): SGHRS, YFSETQ. Trimming took off 4 bases at V and 4 bases at J, with 17 bases between the two ends.

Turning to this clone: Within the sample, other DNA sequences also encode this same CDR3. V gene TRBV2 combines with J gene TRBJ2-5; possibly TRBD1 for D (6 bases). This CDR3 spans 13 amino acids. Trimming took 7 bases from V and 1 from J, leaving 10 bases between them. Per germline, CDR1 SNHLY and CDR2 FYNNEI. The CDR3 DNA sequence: TGTGCCAGCACCGGGACACTCCAAGAGACCCAGTACTTC. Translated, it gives CASTGTLQETQYF.

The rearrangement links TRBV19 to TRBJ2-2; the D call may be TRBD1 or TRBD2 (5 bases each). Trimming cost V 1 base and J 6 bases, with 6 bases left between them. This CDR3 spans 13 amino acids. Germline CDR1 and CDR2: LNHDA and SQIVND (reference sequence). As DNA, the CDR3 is TGTGCCAGTAGTATAGGGGACCCCGGGGAGCTGTTTTTT. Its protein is CASSIGDPGELFF.

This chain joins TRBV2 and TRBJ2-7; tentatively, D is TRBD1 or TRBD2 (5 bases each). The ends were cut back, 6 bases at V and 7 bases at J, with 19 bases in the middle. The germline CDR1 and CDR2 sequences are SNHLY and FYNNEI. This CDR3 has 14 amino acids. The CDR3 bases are TGTGCCAGCAGCCAGAGGGGTCCGCTCGGGGAGCAGTACTTC. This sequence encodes CASSQRGPLGEQYF.

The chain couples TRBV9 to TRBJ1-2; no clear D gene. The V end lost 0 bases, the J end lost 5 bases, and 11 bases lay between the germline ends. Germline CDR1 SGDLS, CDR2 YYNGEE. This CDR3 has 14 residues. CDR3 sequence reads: CASSVGNAGYGYTF. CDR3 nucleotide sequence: TGTGCCAGCAGCGTAGGAAACGCCGGGTATGGCTACACCTTC.

The CDR3 loop is CASSTRDTGELFF. In DNA form, the CDR3 reads TGTGCCAGTAGTACCAGGGACACCGGGGAGCTGTTTTTT. The J gene is TRBJ2-2, the V gene TRBV19; D is perhaps TRBD1 (5 bases). Between the trimmed V and J ends, which lost 4 bases and 3 bases, there was a span of 6 bases. Germline assignment: CDR1 LNHDA and CDR2 SQIVND (reference sequence). The CDR3 consists of 13 residues.

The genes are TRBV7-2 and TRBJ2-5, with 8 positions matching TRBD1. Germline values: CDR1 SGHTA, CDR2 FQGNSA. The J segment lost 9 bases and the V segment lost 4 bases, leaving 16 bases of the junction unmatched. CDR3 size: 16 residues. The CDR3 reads CASSSQKGQGFLAQYF. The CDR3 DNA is TGTGCCAGCAGCTCTCAGAAAGGACAGGGCTTTTTGGCCCAGTACTTC.

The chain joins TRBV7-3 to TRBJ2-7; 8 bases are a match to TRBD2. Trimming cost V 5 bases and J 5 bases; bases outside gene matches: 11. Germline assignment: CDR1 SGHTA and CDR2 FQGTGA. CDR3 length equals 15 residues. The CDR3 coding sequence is TGTGCCAGCAGCCCCCAGGTAGCGGGAAGGAACGAGCAGTACTTC. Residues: CASSPQVAGRNEQYF. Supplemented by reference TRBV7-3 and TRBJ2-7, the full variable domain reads GAGVSQTPSNKVTEKGKYVELRCDPISGHTALYWYRQSLGQGPEFLIYFQGTGAADDSGLPNDRFFAVRPEGSVSTLKIQRTERGDSAVYLCASSPQVAGRNEQYFGPGTRLTVT.

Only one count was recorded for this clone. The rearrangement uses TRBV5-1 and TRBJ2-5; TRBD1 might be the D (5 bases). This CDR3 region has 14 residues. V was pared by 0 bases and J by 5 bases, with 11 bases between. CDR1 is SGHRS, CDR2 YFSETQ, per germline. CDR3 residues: CASSLDDSQETQYF. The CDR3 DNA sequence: TGCGCCAGCAGCTTGGACGACAGCCAGGAGACCCAGTACTTC.

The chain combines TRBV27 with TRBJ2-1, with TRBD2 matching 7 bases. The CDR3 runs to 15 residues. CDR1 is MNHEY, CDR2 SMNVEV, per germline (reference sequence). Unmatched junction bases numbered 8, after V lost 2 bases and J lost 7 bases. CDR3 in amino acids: CASSLEGWGGNEQFF. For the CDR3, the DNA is TGTGCCAGCAGTTTAGAGGGTTGGGGAGGGAATGAGCAGTTCTTC.

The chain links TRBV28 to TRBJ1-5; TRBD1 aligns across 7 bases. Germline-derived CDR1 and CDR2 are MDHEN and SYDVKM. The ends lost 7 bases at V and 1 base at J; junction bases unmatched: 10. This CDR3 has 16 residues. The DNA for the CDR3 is TGTGCCAGCATCCAGGGGGGGGAGTTGAGCAATCAGCCCCAGCATTTT. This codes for CASIQGGELSNQPQHF.

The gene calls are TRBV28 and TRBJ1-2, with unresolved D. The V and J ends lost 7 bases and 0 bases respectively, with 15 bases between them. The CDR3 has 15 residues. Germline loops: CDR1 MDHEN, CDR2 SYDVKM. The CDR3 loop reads CASKTGSPANYGYTF. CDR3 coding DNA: TGTGCCAGCAAGACCGGGTCACCTGCTAACTATGGCTACACCTTC.

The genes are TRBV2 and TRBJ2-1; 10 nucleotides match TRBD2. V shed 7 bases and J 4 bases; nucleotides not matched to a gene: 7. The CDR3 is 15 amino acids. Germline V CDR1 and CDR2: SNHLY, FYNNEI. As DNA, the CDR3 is TGTGCCAGCACCTCCCCTAGCGGGAGTTACAATGAGCAGTTCTTC. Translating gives CASTSPSGSYNEQFF.

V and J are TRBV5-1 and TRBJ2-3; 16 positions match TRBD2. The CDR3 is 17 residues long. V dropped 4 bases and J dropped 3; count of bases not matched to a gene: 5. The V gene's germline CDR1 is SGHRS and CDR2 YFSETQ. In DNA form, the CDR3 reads TGCGCCAGCAGCATGGGACTAGCGGGAGGGCCAACAGATACGCAGTATTTT. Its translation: CASSMGLAGGPTDTQYF. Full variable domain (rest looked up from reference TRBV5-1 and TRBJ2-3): KAGVTQTPRYLIKTRGQQVTLSCSPISGHRSVSWYQQTPGQGLQFLFEYFSETQRNKGNFPGRFSGRQFSNSRSEMNVSTLELGDSALYLCASSMGLAGGPTDTQYFGPGTRLTVL.

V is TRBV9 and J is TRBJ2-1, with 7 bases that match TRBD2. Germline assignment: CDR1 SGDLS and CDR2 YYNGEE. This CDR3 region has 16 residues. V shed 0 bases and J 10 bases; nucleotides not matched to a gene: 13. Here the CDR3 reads CASSVGPSGLGGEQFF. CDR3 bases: TGTGCCAGCAGCGTAGGCCCTAGCGGACTGGGTGGGGAGCAGTTCTTC.

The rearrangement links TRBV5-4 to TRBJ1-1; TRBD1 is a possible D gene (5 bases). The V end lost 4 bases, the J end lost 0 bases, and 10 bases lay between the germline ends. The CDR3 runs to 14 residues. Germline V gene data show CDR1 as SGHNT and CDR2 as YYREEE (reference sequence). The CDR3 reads CASSIRVMNTEAFF. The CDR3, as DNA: TGTGCCAGCAGCATCAGGGTGATGAACACTGAAGCTTTCTTT.

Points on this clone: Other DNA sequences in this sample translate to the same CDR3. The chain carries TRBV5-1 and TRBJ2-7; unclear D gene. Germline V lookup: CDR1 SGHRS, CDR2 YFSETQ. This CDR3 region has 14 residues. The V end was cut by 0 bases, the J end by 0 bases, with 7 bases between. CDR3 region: CASSLAPSSYEQYF. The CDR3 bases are TGCGCCAGCAGCTTGGCCCCCAGCTCCTACGAGCAGTACTTC.

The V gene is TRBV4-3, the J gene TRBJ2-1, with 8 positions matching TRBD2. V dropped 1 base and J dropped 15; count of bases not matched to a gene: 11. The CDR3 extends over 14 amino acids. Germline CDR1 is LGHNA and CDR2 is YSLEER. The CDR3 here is CASSQVGSGRFPFF. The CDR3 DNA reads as TGCGCCAGCAGCCAAGTCGGGAGCGGGAGATTTCCGTTCTTC.

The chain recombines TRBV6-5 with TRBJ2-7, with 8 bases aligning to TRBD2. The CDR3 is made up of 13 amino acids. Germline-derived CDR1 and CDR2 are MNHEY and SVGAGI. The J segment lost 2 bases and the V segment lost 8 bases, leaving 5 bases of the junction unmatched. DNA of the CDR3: TGTGCCAGCCGGGGGGGGGCGACCTACGAGCAGTACTTC. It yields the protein CASRGGATYEQYF.

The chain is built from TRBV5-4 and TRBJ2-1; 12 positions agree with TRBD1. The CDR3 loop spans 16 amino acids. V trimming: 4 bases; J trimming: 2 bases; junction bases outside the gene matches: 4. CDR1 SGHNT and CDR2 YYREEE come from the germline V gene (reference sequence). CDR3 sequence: CASSEGTGGPYNEQFF. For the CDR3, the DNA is TGTGCCAGCAGCGAAGGGACAGGGGGCCCCTACAATGAGCAGTTCTTC.

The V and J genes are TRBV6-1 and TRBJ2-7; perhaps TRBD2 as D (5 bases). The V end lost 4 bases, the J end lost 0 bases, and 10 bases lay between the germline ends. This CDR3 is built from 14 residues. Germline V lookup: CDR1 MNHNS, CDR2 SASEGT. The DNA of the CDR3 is TGTGCCAGCAGTGCGGGTGGGAGCTCCTACGAGCAGTACTTC. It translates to CASSAGGSSYEQYF.